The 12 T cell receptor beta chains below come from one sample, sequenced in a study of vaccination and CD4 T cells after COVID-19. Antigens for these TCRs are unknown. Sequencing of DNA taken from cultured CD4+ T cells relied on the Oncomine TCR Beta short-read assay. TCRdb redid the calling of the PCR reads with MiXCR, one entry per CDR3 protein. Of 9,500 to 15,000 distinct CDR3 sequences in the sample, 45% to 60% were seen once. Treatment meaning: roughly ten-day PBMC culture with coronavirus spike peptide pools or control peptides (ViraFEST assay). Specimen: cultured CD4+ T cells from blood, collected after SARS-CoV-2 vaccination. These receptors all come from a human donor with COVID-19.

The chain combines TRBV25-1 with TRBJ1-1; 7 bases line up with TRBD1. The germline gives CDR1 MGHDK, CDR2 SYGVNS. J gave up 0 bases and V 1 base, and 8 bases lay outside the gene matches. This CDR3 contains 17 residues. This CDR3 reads CASSEFYRGAMNTEAFF. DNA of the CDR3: TGTGCCAGCAGTGAATTCTACAGGGGCGCAATGAACACTGAAGCTTTCTTT. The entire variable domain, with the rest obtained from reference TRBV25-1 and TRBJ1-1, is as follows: EADIYQTPRYLVIGTGKKITLECSQTMGHDKMYWYQQDPGMELHLIHYSYGVNSTEKGDLSSESTVSRIRTEHFPLTLESARPSHTSQYLCASSEFYRGAMNTEAFFGQGTRLTVV.

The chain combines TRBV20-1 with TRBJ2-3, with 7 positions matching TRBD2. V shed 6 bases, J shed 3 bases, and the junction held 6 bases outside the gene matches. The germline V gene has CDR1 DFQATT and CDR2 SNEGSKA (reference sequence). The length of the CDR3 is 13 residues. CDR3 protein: CSAPGGGTDTQYF. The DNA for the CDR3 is TGCAGTGCCCCCGGGGGAGGGACAGATACGCAGTATTTT.

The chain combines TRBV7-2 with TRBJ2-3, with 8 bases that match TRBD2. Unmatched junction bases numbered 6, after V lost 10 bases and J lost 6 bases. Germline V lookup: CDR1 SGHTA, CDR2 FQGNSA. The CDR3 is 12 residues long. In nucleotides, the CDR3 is TGTGCCACCGGGGGGGCCGTGGATACGCAGTATTTT. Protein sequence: CATGGAVDTQYF.

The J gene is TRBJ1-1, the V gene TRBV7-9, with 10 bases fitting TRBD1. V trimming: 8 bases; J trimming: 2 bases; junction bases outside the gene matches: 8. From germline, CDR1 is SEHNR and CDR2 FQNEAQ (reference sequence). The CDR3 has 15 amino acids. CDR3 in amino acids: CASSQRQGANTEAFF. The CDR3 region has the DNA TGTGCCAGCTCCCAGAGACAGGGGGCCAACACTGAAGCTTTCTTT.

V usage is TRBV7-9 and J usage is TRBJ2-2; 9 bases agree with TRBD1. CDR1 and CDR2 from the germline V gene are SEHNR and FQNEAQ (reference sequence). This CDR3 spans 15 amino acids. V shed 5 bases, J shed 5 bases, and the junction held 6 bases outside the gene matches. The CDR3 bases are TGTGCCAGCAGCCCGGGACAGGGCCGAACCGGGGAGCTGTTTTTT. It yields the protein CASSPGQGRTGELFF.

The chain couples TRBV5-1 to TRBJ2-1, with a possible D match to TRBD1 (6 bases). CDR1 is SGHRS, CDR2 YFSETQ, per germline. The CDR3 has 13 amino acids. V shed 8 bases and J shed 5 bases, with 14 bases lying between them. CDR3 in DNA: TGCGCCAGGAACCGGGACAACCACAATGAGCAGTTCTTC. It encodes CARNRDNHNEQFF.

The DNA of the CDR3 is TGTGCCAGCAGCCCCCTCTCGGGGGGGCGGGGCGAGCAGTACTTC. Its translation: CASSPLSGGRGEQYF. The V and J genes are TRBV7-9 and TRBJ2-7; 8 bases fit TRBD2. Trimming removed 5 bases from V and 6 bases from J; junction bases left unmatched: 12. This CDR3 has 15 amino acids. The V gene's germline CDR1 is SEHNR and CDR2 FQNEAQ (reference sequence).

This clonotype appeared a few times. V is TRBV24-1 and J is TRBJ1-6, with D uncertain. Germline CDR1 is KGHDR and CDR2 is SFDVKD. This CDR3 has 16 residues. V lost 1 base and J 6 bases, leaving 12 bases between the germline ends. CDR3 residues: CATSDFRGRSNSPLHF. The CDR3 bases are TGTGCCACCAGTGATTTTCGAGGACGGAGTAATTCACCCCTCCACTTT.

CDR3 amino acids: CASRPGGHSNQPQHF. In nucleotides, the CDR3 is TGTGCCAGCAGGCCTGGCGGACATAGCAATCAGCCCCAGCATTTT. The rearrangement joins TRBV2 to TRBJ1-5; maybe TRBD1 (5 bases). Trimming removed 6 bases from V and 0 bases from J, with 12 bases in between. Germline CDR1 and CDR2: SNHLY and FYNNEI. This CDR3 region has 15 residues. Full variable domain (outside the CDR3, taken from reference TRBV2 and TRBJ1-5): EPEVTQTPSHQVTQMGQEVILRCVPISNHLYFYWYRQILGQKVEFLVSFYNNEISEKSEIFDDQFSVERPDGSNFTLKIRSTKLEDSAMYFCASRPGGHSNQPQHFGDGTRLSIL.

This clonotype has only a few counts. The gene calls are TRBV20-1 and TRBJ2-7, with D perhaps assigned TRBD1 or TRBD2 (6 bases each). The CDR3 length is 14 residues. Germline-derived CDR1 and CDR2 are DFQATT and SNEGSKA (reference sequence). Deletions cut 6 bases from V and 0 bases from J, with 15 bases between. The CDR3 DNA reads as TGCAGTGCCGCGGGACACCGGAGCTCCTACGAGCAGTACTTC. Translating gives CSAAGHRSSYEQYF.

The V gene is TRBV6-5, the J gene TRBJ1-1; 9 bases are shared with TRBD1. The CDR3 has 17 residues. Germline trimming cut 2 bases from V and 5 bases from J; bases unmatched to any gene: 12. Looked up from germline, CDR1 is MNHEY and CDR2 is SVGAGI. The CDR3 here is CASSYGTGLSKGTEAFF. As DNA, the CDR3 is TGTGCCAGCAGTTACGGGACAGGGCTAAGCAAAGGGACTGAAGCTTTCTTT.

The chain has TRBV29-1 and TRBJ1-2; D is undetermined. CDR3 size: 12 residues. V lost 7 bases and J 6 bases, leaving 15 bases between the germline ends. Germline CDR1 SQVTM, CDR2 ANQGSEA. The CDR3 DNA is TGCAGCGCTCTGACCGGGAAGGATGGCTACACCTTC. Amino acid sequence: CSALTGKDGYTF.